A single sample gave rise to the 19 T cell receptor beta chains below, sequenced in a study of PD-L1 blockade in urothelial cancer. Generated by immunoSEQ multiplex PCR, the TCRdb table keeps only in-frame clones and is missing some. The sample includes under 100,000 clones, around 76% seen only once; the top ten take 8% to 10%. This sample comprised PBMCs, obtained around atezolizumab (anti-PD-L1) treatment. The receptors originated from a man between 65 and 85 years old with urothelial cancer.

The CDR3 protein is CAWSVGSSNYGYTF. In DNA, the CDR3 is TGTGCCTGGAGTGTCGGGTCTTCGAACTATGGCTACACCTTC. The chain carries TRBV30 and TRBJ1-2; D remains ambiguous. Trimming cost V 0 bases and J 2 bases, with 10 bases left between them. Germline V gives CDR1 GTSNPN, CDR2 SVGIG (reference sequence). This CDR3 has 14 amino acids.

This clone turned up a few times. J is TRBJ2-7 and V is TRBV7-9, with 8 bases identical to TRBD1. The length of the CDR3 is 17 residues. CDR1 and CDR2 from the germline V gene are SEHNR and FQNEAQ (reference sequence). V was pared by 2 bases and J by 2 bases, with 11 bases of the junction left unmatched. The CDR3 region is CASSLWGGDRTPYEQYF. CDR3 DNA sequence: TGTGCCAGCAGCTTATGGGGCGGGGACAGGACCCCCTACGAGCAGTACTTC.

The CDR3 bases are TGTGCCAGCAGCTTAGCCAACGGGGAGCTGTTTTTT. It codes for CASSLANGELFF. This sequence joins TRBV13 and TRBJ2-2; no definite D call. The V gene's germline CDR1 is PRHDT and CDR2 FYEKMQ (reference sequence). The V and J ends lost 1 base and 7 bases respectively, with 4 bases between them. This CDR3 is built from 12 residues. The whole variable domain, remainder taken from reference TRBV13 and TRBJ2-2, is AAGVIQSPRHLIKEKRETATLKCYPIPRHDTVYWYQQGPGQDPQFLISFYEKMQSDKGSIPDRFSAQQFSDYHSELNMSSLELGDSALYFCASSLANGELFFGEGSRLTVL.

This clone came up a few times. The chain has TRBV6-5 and TRBJ1-3, with D maybe TRBD1 (6 bases). CDR1 MNHEY and CDR2 SVGAGI come from the germline V gene. CDR3 size: 15 residues. V was cut by 8 bases and J by 0 bases, with 14 bases left in between. CDR3 in DNA: TGTGCCAGCGGACAGTCCAGCTTCTCTGGAAACACCATATATTTT. Its protein is CASGQSSFSGNTIYF.

This clone was counted a few times. This chain joins TRBV5-1 and TRBJ2-7; no firm D call. Germline CDR1 and CDR2: SGHRS and YFSETQ. With 0 bases removed from V and 3 bases from J, the gap between germline ends came to 10 bases. The CDR3 loop spans 14 amino acids. The CDR3 reads CASSLVGRFYEQYF. CDR3 DNA: TGCGCCAGCAGCTTGGTTGGCAGATTCTACGAGCAGTACTTC.

J is TRBJ2-7 and V is TRBV2; tentatively, D is TRBD2 (6 bases). Deletions cut 7 bases from V and 0 bases from J, with 16 bases between. CDR3 length: 15 residues. CDR1 and CDR2 from the germline V gene are SNHLY and FYNNEI. CDR3 sequence: CASKAGSTVSYEQYF. The DNA of the CDR3 is TGTGCCAGCAAGGCGGGGAGTACTGTCTCCTACGAGCAGTACTTC.

J is TRBJ1-1 and V is TRBV2, with D perhaps TRBD1 (6 bases). The CDR3 totals 14 residues. V shed 6 bases and J shed 1 base, with 12 bases lying between them. Per germline, CDR1 SNHLY and CDR2 FYNNEI. This CDR3 is CASRVGTQNTEAFF. CDR3 in DNA: TGTGCCAGCAGGGTGGGGACACAGAACACTGAAGCTTTCTTT.

V and J are TRBV9 and TRBJ2-4; D ambiguous. The germline gives CDR1 SGDLS, CDR2 YYNGEE. CDR3 length: 14 residues. The V end was cut by 4 bases, the J end by 9 bases, with 17 bases between. The CDR3 region is CASSPQIGPGIQYF. CDR3 in DNA: TGTGCCAGCAGCCCTCAAATCGGTCCGGGCATTCAGTACTTC.

CDR3 sequence: CASRLIGGKYGYTF. Here the CDR3 DNA reads TGTGCCAGCAGGCTCATAGGGGGCAAGTATGGCTACACCTTC. The chain links TRBV6-1 to TRBJ1-2; 7 nucleotides agree with TRBD1. This CDR3 is built from 14 residues. Germline-derived CDR1 and CDR2 are MNHNS and SASEGT. Germline trimming cut 6 bases from V and 5 bases from J; bases unmatched to any gene: 9.

This rearrangement joins TRBV2 to TRBJ2-1, with TRBD2 as a possible D gene (5 bases). The CDR3 loop spans 18 amino acids. Germline V CDR1 and CDR2: SNHLY, FYNNEI. V lost 2 bases and J 4 bases, leaving 21 bases between the germline ends. The CDR3 coding sequence is TGTGCCAGCAGTGAAAAAGCGGCCACACTATCAGGATACAATGAGCAGTTCTTC. Protein sequence: CASSEKAATLSGYNEQFF.

The table lists this clone with a count of one. The V gene is TRBV4-1, the J gene TRBJ2-1, with 9 bases lining up with TRBD2. Looked up from germline, CDR1 is MGHRA and CDR2 is YSYEKL. The CDR3 sequence is 17 residues long. V lost 2 bases, J lost 3 bases, and 8 bases stayed unmatched. The DNA of the CDR3 is TGCGCCAGCAGCCAACCCCTGAGCGGGGGGCACTACAATGAGCAGTTCTTC. As protein: CASSQPLSGGHYNEQFF.

V and J are TRBV6-6 and TRBJ2-7; 7 nucleotides agree with TRBD2. V gave up 6 bases and J gave up 6 bases; unmatched junction bases: 11. Germline loops: CDR1 MNHNY, CDR2 SVGAGI (reference sequence). The CDR3 runs 14 residues. CDR3 sequence reads: CASSNTPWEGEQYF. The CDR3, as DNA: TGTGCCAGCAGCAATACGCCCTGGGAGGGCGAGCAGTACTTC.

The chain combines TRBV5-1 with TRBJ2-1; D may be TRBD2 (6 bases). The V gene lost 0 bases and the J gene lost 5 bases, with 12 bases spanning the gap. Germline V gene lookup returns CDR1 SGHRS and CDR2 YFSETQ. This CDR3 comprises 15 residues. CDR3: CASSLERGSHNEQFF. CDR3 nucleotides: TGCGCCAGCAGCTTGGAACGGGGGAGCCACAATGAGCAGTTCTTC.

V is TRBV19 and J is TRBJ2-1; no clear D gene. CDR1 and CDR2 (germline): LNHDA, SQIVND (reference sequence). This CDR3 is 13 amino acids long. The V gene lost 6 bases and the J gene lost 8 bases, with 14 bases spanning the gap. Here the CDR3 DNA reads TGTGCCAGTAGCGCCACAAACCGCCATGAGCAGTTCTTC. Its protein is CASSATNRHEQFF.

The V gene is TRBV9, the J gene TRBJ2-7; TRBD1 matches 7 bases. Germline CDR1 SGDLS, CDR2 YYNGEE. The CDR3 consists of 15 residues. Losses at the gene ends were 3 bases for V and 2 bases for J; bases not matched to a gene: 8. For the CDR3, the DNA is TGTGCCAGCAGCGCTGGACAGGCCCTAACCTACGAGCAGTACTTC. Translated: CASSAGQALTYEQYF. Full variable domain (missing parts from reference TRBV9 and TRBJ2-7): DSGVTQTPKHLITATGQRVTLRCSPRSGDLSVYWYQQSLDQGLQFLIQYYNGEERAKGNILERFSAQQFPDLHSELNLSSLELGDSALYFCASSAGQALTYEQYFGPGTRLTVT.

There are a few counts of this clone. The chain couples TRBV27 to TRBJ1-5; 8 bases map to TRBD1. Trimming cost V 6 bases and J 0 bases; bases outside gene matches: 7. Germline V gives CDR1 MNHEY, CDR2 SMNVEV (reference sequence). The CDR3 spans 16 residues. CDR3 coding DNA: TGTGCCAGCAGACCAACAGGGGGGAGTAGCAATCAGCCCCAGCATTTT. This gives the protein CASRPTGGSSNQPQHF.

The gene calls are TRBV7-3 and TRBJ2-2, with 15 positions matching TRBD2. The CDR3 contains 16 residues. Germline-derived CDR1 and CDR2 are SGHTA and FQGTGA. V was clipped by 3 bases and J by 6 bases; unmatched bases: 2. CDR3 nucleotide sequence: TGTGCCAGCAGCTTCGGACTAGCGGGAGGGCCCGGGGAGCTGTTTTTT. Its translation: CASSFGLAGGPGELFF. The variable domain in full, completed from reference TRBV7-3 and TRBJ2-2, reads GAGVSQTPSNKVTEKGKYVELRCDPISGHTALYWYRQSLGQGPEFLIYFQGTGAADDSGLPNDRFFAVRPEGSVSTLKIQRTERGDSAVYLCASSFGLAGGPGELFFGEGSRLTVL.

This clone was seen only a few times. The genes are TRBV19 and TRBJ2-1; 11 positions agree with TRBD2. Losses at the gene ends were 2 bases for V and 8 bases for J; bases not matched to a gene: 8. CDR3 length equals 16 residues. Germline CDR1 LNHDA, CDR2 SQIVND (reference sequence). CDR3 region: CASSILAGGADDEQFF. The CDR3 nucleotides are TGTGCCAGTAGTATACTAGCGGGAGGCGCGGATGATGAGCAGTTCTTC.

The chain uses TRBV7-2 and TRBJ2-2; 10 bases agree with TRBD2. V lost 5 bases and J lost 0; bases outside the gene matches: 6. The CDR3 spans 17 residues. The germline gives CDR1 SGHTA, CDR2 FQGNSA. The CDR3 spells CASSAPTSGANTGELFF. As DNA, the CDR3 is TGTGCCAGCAGCGCACCTACTAGCGGGGCGAACACCGGGGAGCTGTTTTTT.